This T cell receptor (beta chain) was found in a study of blood T cell repertoires in COVID-19. This clone occurred once. The age range of participants was 18 to 89 years, with residence in about two dozen US areas. Cohorts were assigned according to the clinical history that participants reported. In the original processing: Amplification of reference gene primers was used by the study to estimate nucleated cell counts. Some clones are missing from TCRdb's copy, which holds only in-frame ones; the method was immunoSEQ multiplex PCR. That table furnishes V, J and clone size, whereas the DNA furnished D and trimming. Of 300,000 to 400,000 clones detected, around 89% appear once; the ten largest clones hold 0.97%. V lost 2 bases and J lost 2, with 10 bases in between. Germline V gene data show CDR1 as MGHRA and CDR2 as YSYEKL. The CDR3 contains 14 residues.

Sequenced material: PBMCs or T cells enriched from blood (not recorded which). The rearrangement uses TRBV4-1 and TRBJ2-7, with D possibly being TRBD1 (6 bases). The sequence derives from a woman under 40 with acute COVID-19. The CDR3 sequence is CASSQKTGTYEQYF. The CDR3 DNA reads TGCGCCAGCAGCCAAAAGACAGGCACCTACGAGCAGTACTTC.